This note documents a single TCR beta chain sequence. As processed by the authors: Reference gene primer amplification yielded estimated nucleated cell counts. Repertoires were generated with immunoSEQ multiplex PCR, while TCRdb's copy carries only in-frame clones and drops some. The V and J calls and clone size come from that table; D and trimming were worked out from the DNA. This sample has approximately 120,000 clones, with 79% found just once. This sample is drawn from a study of blood T cell repertoires in COVID-19. Study details: The study drew acute and convalescent COVID-19 samples from the United States, Italy and Spain. The cDNA or gDNA used as material had been derived from T cells, B-cell-depleted T cells, or PBMCs.

CDR3 length equals 14 residues. CDR1 LNHDA and CDR2 SQIVND come from the germline V gene (reference sequence). V lost 9 bases and J 4 bases, leaving 16 bases between the germline ends. This clonotype originated in a man aged 35 to 55 with active or convalescent COVID-19. This chain connects TRBV19 to TRBJ1-3; no clear D. Material: peripheral blood. CDR3 nucleotide sequence: TGTGCCAGCGCGGCGGACTCGGGAGGAAACACCATATATTTT. It translates to CASAADSGGNTIYF.